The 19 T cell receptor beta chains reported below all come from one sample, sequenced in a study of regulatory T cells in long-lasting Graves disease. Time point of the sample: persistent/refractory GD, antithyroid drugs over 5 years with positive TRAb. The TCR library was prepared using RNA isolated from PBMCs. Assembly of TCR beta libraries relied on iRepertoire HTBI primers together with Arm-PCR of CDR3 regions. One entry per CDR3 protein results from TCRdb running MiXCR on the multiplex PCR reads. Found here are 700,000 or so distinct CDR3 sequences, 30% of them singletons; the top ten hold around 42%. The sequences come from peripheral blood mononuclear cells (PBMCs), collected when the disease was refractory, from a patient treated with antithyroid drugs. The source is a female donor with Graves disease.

The chain's CDR3 is CASRVLRREAFF. In DNA, the CDR3 is TGTGCCAGCAGAGTTCTCAGGAGGGAGGCTTTCTTT. The genes are TRBV6-1 and TRBJ1-1; the D is unclear. Trimming removed 6 bases at V and 11 bases at J, with 16 bases between. From germline, CDR1 is MNHNS and CDR2 SASEGT. This CDR3 is 12 amino acids long.

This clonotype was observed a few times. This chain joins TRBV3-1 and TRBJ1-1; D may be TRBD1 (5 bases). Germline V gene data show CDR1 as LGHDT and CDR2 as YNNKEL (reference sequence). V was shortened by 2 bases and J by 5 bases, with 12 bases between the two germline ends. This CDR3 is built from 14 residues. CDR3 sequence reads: CASSQSFGGTEAFF. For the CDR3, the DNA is TGTGCCAGCAGCCAATCATTCGGGGGTACTGAAGCTTTCTTT.

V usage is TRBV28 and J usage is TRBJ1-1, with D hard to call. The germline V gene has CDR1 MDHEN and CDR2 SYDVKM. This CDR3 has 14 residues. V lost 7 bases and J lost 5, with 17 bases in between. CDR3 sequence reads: CASTLVGSPTEAFF. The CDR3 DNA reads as TGTGCCAGCACCCTTGTCGGAAGTCCAACTGAAGCTTTCTTT.

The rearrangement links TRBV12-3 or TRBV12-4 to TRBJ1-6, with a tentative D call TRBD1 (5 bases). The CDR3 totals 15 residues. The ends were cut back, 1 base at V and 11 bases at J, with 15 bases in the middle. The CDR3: CASSLEAGGGPPLHF. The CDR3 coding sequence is TGTGCCAGCAGTTTAGAAGCTGGGGGTGGGCCACCCCTCCACTTT.

The CDR3 reads CASQPPRRNTEAFF. For the CDR3, the DNA is TGTGCCAGCCAACCCCCCCGGAGGAACACTGAAGCTTTCTTT. The chain recombines TRBV28 with TRBJ1-1; D not certain. The germline V gene encodes CDR1 MDHEN and CDR2 SYDVKM. The CDR3 contains 14 residues. Trimming took 8 bases from V and 1 from J, leaving 14 bases between them.

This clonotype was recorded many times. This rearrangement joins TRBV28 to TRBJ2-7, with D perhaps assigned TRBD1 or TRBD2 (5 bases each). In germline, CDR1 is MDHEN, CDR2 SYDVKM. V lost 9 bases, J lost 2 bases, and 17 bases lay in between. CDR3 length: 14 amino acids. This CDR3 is CASLRSGTAYEQYF. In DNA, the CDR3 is TGTGCCAGTCTTCGCTCCGGGACCGCCTACGAGCAGTACTTC. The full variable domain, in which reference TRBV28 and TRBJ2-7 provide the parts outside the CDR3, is DVKVTQSSRYLVKRTGEKVFLECVQDMDHENMFWYRQDPGLGLRLIYFSYDVKMKEKGDIPEGYSVSREKKERFSLILESASTNQTSMYLCASLRSGTAYEQYFGPGTRLTVT.

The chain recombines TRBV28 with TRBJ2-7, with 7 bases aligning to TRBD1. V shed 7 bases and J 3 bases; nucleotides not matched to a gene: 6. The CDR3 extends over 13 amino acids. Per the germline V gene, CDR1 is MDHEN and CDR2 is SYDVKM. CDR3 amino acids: CASTLSGGYEQYF. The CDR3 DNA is TGTGCCAGCACCCTCTCAGGGGGCTACGAGCAGTACTTC.

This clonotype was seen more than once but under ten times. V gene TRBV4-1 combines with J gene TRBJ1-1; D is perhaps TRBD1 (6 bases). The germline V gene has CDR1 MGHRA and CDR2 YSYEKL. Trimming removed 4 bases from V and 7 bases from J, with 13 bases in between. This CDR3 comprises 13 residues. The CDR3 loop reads CASSPGRGFEAFF. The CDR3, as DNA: TGCGCCAGCAGCCCAGGCAGGGGATTTGAAGCTTTCTTT.

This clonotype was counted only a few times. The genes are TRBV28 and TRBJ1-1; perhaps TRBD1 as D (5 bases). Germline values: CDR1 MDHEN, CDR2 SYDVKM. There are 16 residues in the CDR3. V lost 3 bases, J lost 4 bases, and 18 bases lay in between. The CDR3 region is CASSFFLRGSGTEAFF. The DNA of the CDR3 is TGTGCCAGCAGTTTCTTCCTGCGGGGGTCGGGCACTGAAGCTTTCTTT. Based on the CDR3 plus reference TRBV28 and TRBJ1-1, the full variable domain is DVKVTQSSRYLVKRTGEKVFLECVQDMDHENMFWYRQDPGLGLRLIYFSYDVKMKEKGDIPEGYSVSREKKERFSLILESASTNQTSMYLCASSFFLRGSGTEAFFGQGTRLTVV.

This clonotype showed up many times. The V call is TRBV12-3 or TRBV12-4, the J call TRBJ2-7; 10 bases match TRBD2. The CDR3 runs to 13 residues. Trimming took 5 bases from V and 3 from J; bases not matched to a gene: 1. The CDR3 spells CASSRLAGYEQYF. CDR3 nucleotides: TGTGCCAGCAGTCGACTAGCGGGCTACGAGCAGTACTTC.

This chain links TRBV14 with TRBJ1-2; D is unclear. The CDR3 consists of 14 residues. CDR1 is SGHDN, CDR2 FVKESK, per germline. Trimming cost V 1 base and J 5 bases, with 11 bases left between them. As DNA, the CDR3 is TGTGCCAGCAGCCAAGTTCAGAATCCTTATGGCTACACCTTC. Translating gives CASSQVQNPYGYTF. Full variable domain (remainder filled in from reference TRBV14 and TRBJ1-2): EAGVTQFPSHSVIEKGQTVTLRCDPISGHDNLYWYRRVMGKEIKFLLHFVKESKQDESGMPNNRFLAERTGGTYSTLKVQPAELEDSGVYFCASSQVQNPYGYTFGSGTRLTVV.

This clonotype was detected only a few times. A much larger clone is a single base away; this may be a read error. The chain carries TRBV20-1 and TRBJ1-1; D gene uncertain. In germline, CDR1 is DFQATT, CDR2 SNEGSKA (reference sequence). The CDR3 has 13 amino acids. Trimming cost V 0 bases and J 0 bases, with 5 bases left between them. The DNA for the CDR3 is TGCAGTGCTAGAGAAGGGATGAACACTGAAGCTTTCTTT. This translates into CSAREGMNTEAFF.

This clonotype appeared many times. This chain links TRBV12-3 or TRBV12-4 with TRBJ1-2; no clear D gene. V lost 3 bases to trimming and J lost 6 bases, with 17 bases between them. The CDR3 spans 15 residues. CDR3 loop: CASSFRNSERHGYTF. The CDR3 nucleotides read TGTGCCAGCAGTTTTCGCAACAGCGAACGGCATGGCTACACCTTC.

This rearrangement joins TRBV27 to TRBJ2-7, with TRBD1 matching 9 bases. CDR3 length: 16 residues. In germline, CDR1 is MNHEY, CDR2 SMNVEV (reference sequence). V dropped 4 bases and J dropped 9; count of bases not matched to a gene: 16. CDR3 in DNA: TGTGCCAGCAGTTCAACCGCGACAGGGGGTCCCCATGTGCAGTACTTC. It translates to CASSSTATGGPHVQYF.

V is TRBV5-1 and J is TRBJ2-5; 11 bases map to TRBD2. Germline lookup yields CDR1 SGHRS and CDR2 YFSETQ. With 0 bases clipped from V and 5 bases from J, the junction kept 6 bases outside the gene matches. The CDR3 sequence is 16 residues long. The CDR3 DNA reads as TGCGCCAGCAGCTTGGATCTAGCGGGAGGTGGGGAGACCCAGTACTTC. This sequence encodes CASSLDLAGGGETQYF.

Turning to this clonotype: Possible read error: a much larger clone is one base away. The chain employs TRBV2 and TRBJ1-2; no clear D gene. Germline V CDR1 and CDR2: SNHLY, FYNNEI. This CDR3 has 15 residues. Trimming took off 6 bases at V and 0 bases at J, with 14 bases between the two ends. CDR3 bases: TGTGCCAGCAGAAGAGGAGGCAGTCCTAACTATGGCTACACCTTC. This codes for CASRRGGSPNYGYTF.

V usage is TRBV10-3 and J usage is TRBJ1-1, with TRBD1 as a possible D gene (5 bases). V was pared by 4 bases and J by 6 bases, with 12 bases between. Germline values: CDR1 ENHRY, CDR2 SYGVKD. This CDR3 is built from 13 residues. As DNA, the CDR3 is TGTGCCATCAGTGTTGACCTGGGGGCTGAAGCTTTCTTT. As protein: CAISVDLGAEAFF.

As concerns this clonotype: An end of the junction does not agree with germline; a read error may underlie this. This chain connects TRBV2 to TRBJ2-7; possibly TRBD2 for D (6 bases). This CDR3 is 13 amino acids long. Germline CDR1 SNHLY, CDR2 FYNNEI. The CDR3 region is CASSQGGFGERYF. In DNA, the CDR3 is TGTGCCAGCAGCCAAGGAGGGTTCGGCGAGCGGTACTTC.

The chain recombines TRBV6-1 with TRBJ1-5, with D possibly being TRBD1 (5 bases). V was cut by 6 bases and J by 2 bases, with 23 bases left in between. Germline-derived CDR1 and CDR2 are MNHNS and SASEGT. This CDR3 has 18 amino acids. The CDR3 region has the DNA TGTGCCAGCAGCTCTCTTCCTCGGGGCGCCCGGGGCAATCAGCCCCAGCATTTT. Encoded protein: CASSSLPRGARGNQPQHF.